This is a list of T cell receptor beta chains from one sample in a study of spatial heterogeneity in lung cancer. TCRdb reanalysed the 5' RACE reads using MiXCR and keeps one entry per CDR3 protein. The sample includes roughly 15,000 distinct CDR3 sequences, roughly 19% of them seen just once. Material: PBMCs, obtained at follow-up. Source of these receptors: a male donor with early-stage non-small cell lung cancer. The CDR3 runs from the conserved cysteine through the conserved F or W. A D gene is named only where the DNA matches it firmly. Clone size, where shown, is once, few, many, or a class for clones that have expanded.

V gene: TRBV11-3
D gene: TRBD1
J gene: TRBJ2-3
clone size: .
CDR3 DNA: TGTGCCAGCAGCCTAGCGGGACAGGGGGCGGTTGATACGCAGTATTTT
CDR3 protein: CASSLAGQGAVDTQYF

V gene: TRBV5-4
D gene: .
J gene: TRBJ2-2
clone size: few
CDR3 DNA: TGTGCCAGCGCACCTTGGGCCGGGGAGCTGTTTTTT
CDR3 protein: CASAPWAGELFF

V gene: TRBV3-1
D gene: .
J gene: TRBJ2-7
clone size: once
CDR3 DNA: TGTGCCAGCAGCCAGTCCAACGAGCAGTACTTC
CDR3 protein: CASSQSNEQYF

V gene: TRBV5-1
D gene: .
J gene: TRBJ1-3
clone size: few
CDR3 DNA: TGCGCCAGCAGCACGTTCGGCAGCTCTGGAAACACCATATATTTT
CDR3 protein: CASSTFGSSGNTIYF

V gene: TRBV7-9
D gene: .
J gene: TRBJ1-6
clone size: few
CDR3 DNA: TGTGCCTCTACACGGGGTGCCTATAATTCACCCCTCCACTTT
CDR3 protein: CASTRGAYNSPLHF

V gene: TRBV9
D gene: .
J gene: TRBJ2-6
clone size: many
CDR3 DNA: TGTGCCAGCAGCGGCGGGACACCTCACTCTGGGGCCAACGTCCTGACTTTC
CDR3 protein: CASSGGTPHSGANVLTF

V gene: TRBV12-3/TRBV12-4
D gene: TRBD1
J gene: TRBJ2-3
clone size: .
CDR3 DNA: TGTGCCAGCAGCGGACAGGGGACCTTAACAGATACGCAGTATTTT
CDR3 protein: CASSGQGTLTDTQYF

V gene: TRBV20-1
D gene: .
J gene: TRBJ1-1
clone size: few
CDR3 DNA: TGCAGTGCTAGAGATCCCCCAGGCACTGAAGCTTTCTTT
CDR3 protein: CSARDPPGTEAFF

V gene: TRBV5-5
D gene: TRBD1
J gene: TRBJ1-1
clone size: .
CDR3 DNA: TGTGCCAGCAGCTCGGGACAGTTAATTACTGAAGCTTTCTTT
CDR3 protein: CASSSGQLITEAFF

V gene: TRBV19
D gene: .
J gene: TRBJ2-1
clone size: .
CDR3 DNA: TGTGCCAGTAGTATAGATCAGGGTAGCATGTGGGTCAATGAGCAGTTCTTC
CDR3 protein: CASSIDQGSMWVNEQFF